A single sample is the source of the 17 T cell receptor beta chains below, sequenced in a study of T cells after yellow fever vaccination. TCRdb reanalysed the 5' RACE reads using MiXCR and keeps one entry per CDR3 protein. The sample consists of 300,000 to 350,000 distinct CDR3 sequences, around 4.3% of them appearing once. The starting material was PBMCs, obtained 15 days after the yellow fever booster vaccination. The origin of the receptors is a man younger than 35 who received the YFV17D yellow fever vaccine.

This chain connects TRBV12-3 or TRBV12-4 to TRBJ1-2; D is ambiguous. Trimming took 3 bases from V and 4 from J, leaving 9 bases between them. The CDR3 contains 13 residues. The CDR3 DNA is TGTGCCAGCAGTTTTAGGCAGTCCTATGGCTACACCTTC. Translating gives CASSFRQSYGYTF.

This clonotype was recorded many times. The chain recombines TRBV12-3 or TRBV12-4 with TRBJ2-7; 7 bases are a match to TRBD2. The CDR3 is 13 amino acids. Trimming at V came to 3 bases and at J to 3 bases, leaving 2 bases not matched to a gene. The CDR3 DNA is TGTGCCAGCAGTTTGGGAGGGGACTACGAGCAGTACGTC. This translates into CASSLGGDYEQYV.

The chain joins TRBV6-4 to TRBJ2-1; D is tentatively TRBD1 or TRBD2 (6 bases each). V was shortened by 3 bases and J by 8 bases, with 17 bases between the two germline ends. The CDR3 spans 15 residues. CDR1 MRHNA and CDR2 SNTAGT come from the germline V gene. This CDR3 is CASSERGGFTDEQFF. The CDR3, as DNA: TGTGCCAGCAGTGAACGAGGGGGGTTCACCGATGAGCAGTTCTTC.

This clonotype appeared many times. The genes are TRBV6-5 and TRBJ1-1; TRBD1 is a possible D gene (5 bases). The CDR3 loop spans 13 amino acids. CDR1 is MNHEY and CDR2 is SVGAGI in the germline V gene. V dropped 2 bases and J dropped 5 bases, with 9 bases sitting between them. CDR3 protein: CASSYEGLTEAFF. The CDR3 region has the DNA TGTGCCAGCAGTTACGAGGGGTTAACTGAAGCTTTCTTT.

This clonotype was recorded at least ten times. The chain recombines TRBV7-9 with TRBJ2-3; D possibly corresponds to TRBD1 (5 bases). CDR1 is SEHNR and CDR2 is FQNEAQ in the germline V gene (reference sequence). V shed 0 bases and J shed 5 bases, with 12 bases lying between them. The CDR3 covers 15 residues. CDR3 in amino acids: CASSLAHGQGDTQYF. The CDR3 DNA reads as TGTGCCAGCAGCTTAGCGCATGGACAAGGAGATACGCAGTATTTT.

There are a few counts of this clonotype. The V and J genes are TRBV6-6 and TRBJ1-2, with a possible D match to TRBD1 (6 bases). The CDR3 loop spans 16 amino acids. Germline values: CDR1 MNHNY, CDR2 SVGAGI (reference sequence). The V end was cut by 5 bases, the J end by 3 bases, with 19 bases between. The CDR3 bases are TGTGCCAGCAGTATTGGACCGCTAAGGGGGGACTATGGCTACACCTTC. It codes for CASSIGPLRGDYGYTF.

This clonotype was recorded at least ten times. This chain's CDR3 is CSVRPPVVHTEAFF. As DNA, the CDR3 is TGCAGCGTTCGCCCTCCGGTAGTGCACACTGAAGCTTTCTTT. The chain links TRBV29-1 to TRBJ1-1; D is undetermined. Germline V gives CDR1 SQVTM, CDR2 ANQGSEA. This CDR3 comprises 14 residues. Trimming took off 5 bases at V and 3 bases at J, with 16 bases between the two ends.

This clonotype was seen a handful of times. This rearrangement joins TRBV15 to TRBJ1-5; D perhaps matches TRBD1 (6 bases). This CDR3 has 14 residues. V was clipped by 3 bases and J by 2 bases, with 8 bases between them. From germline, CDR1 is LNHNV and CDR2 YYDKDF (reference sequence). For the CDR3, the DNA is TGTGCCACCAGCAGGGAGGGGGGCAATCAGCCCCAGCATTTT. Translation: CATSREGGNQPQHF.

This clonotype was seen ten or more times. This sequence joins TRBV20-1 and TRBJ1-1; possibly TRBD1 for D (5 bases). Germline lookup yields CDR1 DFQATT and CDR2 SNEGSKA (reference sequence). This CDR3 has 15 residues. V was clipped by 8 bases and J by 2 bases, with 21 bases between them. The CDR3 is CSPGGDLLGNTEAFF. CDR3 nucleotides: TGCAGTCCGGGTGGGGACCTATTAGGAAACACTGAAGCTTTCTTT.

This clonotype was recorded at least ten times. The chain combines TRBV7-9 with TRBJ1-1; D unresolved. Per the germline V gene, CDR1 is SEHNR and CDR2 is FQNEAQ (reference sequence). V was pared by 10 bases and J by 4 bases, with 16 bases between. The CDR3 totals 13 residues. The DNA of the CDR3 is TGTGCCACCGTGCCGGAGGTGGGCACTGAAGCTTTCTTT. Protein product: CATVPEVGTEAFF.

In this sample, this clonotype turned up many times. The chain couples TRBV27 to TRBJ1-1; TRBD1 matches at 11 bases. Looked up from germline, CDR1 is MNHEY and CDR2 is SMNVEV (reference sequence). J gave up 2 bases and V 10 bases, and 6 bases lay outside the gene matches. The CDR3 sequence is 14 residues long. This CDR3 reads CATRTGGVNTEAFF. The CDR3, as DNA: TGTGCCACCCGGACAGGGGGCGTCAACACTGAAGCTTTCTTT.

This clonotype has just a few counts. The rearrangement links TRBV4-1 to TRBJ1-2; D possibly corresponds to TRBD1 (6 bases). This CDR3 contains 14 residues. Between the trimmed V and J ends, which lost 1 base and 6 bases, there was a span of 12 bases. Germline V gene data show CDR1 as MGHRA and CDR2 as YSYEKL. The CDR3 region is CASSQADRLNGYTF. CDR3 coding DNA: TGCGCCAGCAGCCAAGCCGACAGGCTAAATGGCTACACCTTC.

This clonotype was seen many times. The rearrangement joins TRBV6-2 or TRBV6-3 to TRBJ2-7; D possibly uses TRBD1 or TRBD2 (5 bases each). The germline CDR1 and CDR2 sequences are MNHEY and SVGEGT. Between the trimmed V and J ends, which lost 6 bases and 4 bases, there was a span of 13 bases. The CDR3 consists of 13 residues. In DNA form, the CDR3 reads TGTGCCAGCAGCCGTCTAGAGGGGTACGAGCAGTACGTC. Its translation is CASSRLEGYEQYV.

This clonotype was detected a few times. This chain uses TRBV4-1 with TRBJ1-1, with D possibly being TRBD1 (5 bases). Germline V gene sequence: CDR1 MGHRA, CDR2 YSYEKL. The V gene lost 0 bases and the J gene lost 1 base, with 9 bases spanning the gap. This CDR3 is 15 amino acids long. CDR3 sequence: CASSQDPGGNTEAFF. CDR3 coding DNA: TGCGCCAGCAGCCAAGATCCGGGGGGGAACACTGAAGCTTTCTTT.

This clonotype came up many times. The V and J genes are TRBV4-2 and TRBJ2-5; a weak D match, TRBD2 (5 bases). V dropped 0 bases and J dropped 0 bases, with 8 bases sitting between them. The germline gives CDR1 LGHNA, CDR2 YNFKEQ. This CDR3 has 15 residues. This CDR3 reads CASSQDGVNQETQYF. CDR3 nucleotides: TGTGCCAGCAGCCAAGACGGGGTAAACCAAGAGACCCAGTACTTC.

The table lists this clonotype with many counts. This chain connects TRBV6-6 to TRBJ1-3; possible D gene TRBD1, 5 bases. Looked up from germline, CDR1 is MNHNY and CDR2 is SVGAGI (reference sequence). The CDR3 covers 17 residues. V dropped 0 bases and J dropped 0 bases, with 12 bases sitting between them. CDR3 nucleotide sequence: TGTGCCAGCAGTTACTCGTGGCAGGGACCCTCTGGAAACACCATATATTTT. Translating it yields CASSYSWQGPSGNTIYF.

In this sample, this clonotype turned up many times. The J gene is TRBJ2-2, the V gene TRBV7-3; 7 nucleotides align to TRBD1. Germline-derived CDR1 and CDR2 are SGHTA and FQGTGA. Losses at the gene ends were 5 bases for V and 6 bases for J; bases not matched to a gene: 3. There are 13 residues in the CDR3. The CDR3 DNA sequence: TGTGCCAGCAGCCAAGGGACAGCCGGGGAGCTGTTTTTT. Its protein product is CASSQGTAGELFF.